These 9 T cell receptor beta chains were all obtained from the same sample, sequenced in a study of blood T cell repertoires in COVID-19. Sequencing was performed with immunoSEQ multiplex PCR; in TCRdb, only in-frame clones are kept and a portion is missing. The table lists about 82,000 clones, about 74% of them singletons. The specimen sequenced was peripheral blood. The receptors originated from a human donor with acute or convalescent COVID-19. The donor label of this sample is uncertain.

The chain is built from TRBV29-1 and TRBJ1-1; a weak D match, TRBD1 (6 bases). CDR1 and CDR2 (germline): SQVTM, ANQGSEA. The CDR3 consists of 13 residues. Trimming left V 7 bases short and J 3 bases short, with 15 bases between. The CDR3 here is CSASDSIYTEAFF. The CDR3 bases are TGCAGCGCCTCGGACAGTATTTACACTGAAGCTTTCTTT. Full variable domain (remainder filled in from reference TRBV29-1 and TRBJ1-1): SAVISQKPSRDICQRGTSLTIQCQVDSQVTMMFWYRQQPGQSLTLIATANQGSEATYESGFVIDKFPISRPNLTFSTLTVSNMSPEDSSIYLCSASDSIYTEAFFGQGTRLTVV.

V usage is TRBV6-6 and J usage is TRBJ2-2; 8 bases align to TRBD2. Germline V gene lookup returns CDR1 MNHNY and CDR2 SVGAGI (reference sequence). Losses at the gene ends were 7 bases for V and 4 bases for J; bases not matched to a gene: 5. The CDR3 totals 14 residues. In DNA, the CDR3 is TGTGCCAGCATCTACGGGGGGGGCACCGGGGAGCTGTTTTTT. Translated, it gives CASIYGGGTGELFF.

The chain carries TRBV5-1 and TRBJ1-2; 10 bases match TRBD1. The trim removed 3 bases at V and 6 bases at J, leaving 8 bases unmatched. CDR1 and CDR2 from the germline V gene are SGHRS and YFSETQ. The CDR3 totals 15 residues. The DNA of the CDR3 is TGCGCCAGCAGCTCCGAGACGGGGACAGGGGATGGCTACACCTTC. Translation: CASSSETGTGDGYTF. The full variable domain, with the rest looked up from reference TRBV5-1 and TRBJ1-2, is KAGVTQTPRYLIKTRGQQVTLSCSPISGHRSVSWYQQTPGQGLQFLFEYFSETQRNKGNFPGRFSGRQFSNSRSEMNVSTLELGDSALYLCASSSETGTGDGYTFGSGTRLTVV.

The V and J genes are TRBV6-2 or TRBV6-3 and TRBJ2-4; TRBD2 agrees at 12 bases. This CDR3 is built from 15 residues. CDR1 MNHEY and CDR2 SVGEGT come from the germline V gene. J lost 4 bases, V lost 6 bases, and 4 bases had no gene match. CDR3 DNA sequence: TGTGCCAGCAGCCTAGGACTAGCGGGGAAAAACATTCAGTACTTC. Translating gives CASSLGLAGKNIQYF.

This clone was counted a few times. The V and J genes are TRBV28 and TRBJ1-2; TRBD1 aligns across 9 bases. The germline CDR1 and CDR2 sequences are MDHEN and SYDVKM. V shed 5 bases and J 8 bases; nucleotides not matched to a gene: 15. The CDR3 has 16 residues. CDR3 nucleotide sequence: TGTGCCAGCAGTCCCCAAAGTATGGGACAGGGAGGCGGCTACACCTTC. This codes for CASSPQSMGQGGGYTF.

V usage is TRBV6-1 and J usage is TRBJ1-6; 10 nucleotides line up with TRBD1. Trimming cost V 4 bases and J 9 bases; bases outside gene matches: 12. Per the germline V gene, CDR1 is MNHNS and CDR2 is SASEGT. The CDR3 covers 17 residues. The CDR3 coding sequence is TGTGCCAGCAGTGGACAACGGGACAGGGGATGGGCTTCACCCCTCCACTTT. This encodes CASSGQRDRGWASPLHF.

The table lists this clone with a few counts. The chain uses TRBV2 and TRBJ1-3; 7 nucleotides agree with TRBD1. The V gene end was trimmed by 0 bases and the J gene end by 1 base; junction bases not matched to a gene: 9. The germline V gene has CDR1 SNHLY and CDR2 FYNNEI. The CDR3 length is 18 residues. DNA of the CDR3: TGTGCCAGCAGTGAAGCGCTCCCGACAGGGTGGTCTGGAAACACCATATATTTT. Encoded protein: CASSEALPTGWSGNTIYF.

This clone was seen only once. The chain combines TRBV27 with TRBJ2-3; D gene ambiguous. The germline V gene encodes CDR1 MNHEY and CDR2 SMNVEV (reference sequence). Trimming stripped 2 bases from V and 7 bases from J, with 13 bases between. CDR3 length equals 14 residues. In DNA form, the CDR3 reads TGTGCCAGCAGTTTAAACTCCAGGATAAATACGCAGTATTTT. It codes for CASSLNSRINTQYF.

The DNA for the CDR3 is TGTGCCACCAGCAGAGATCGATACGGGGGGAAGAATAATTCACCCCTCCACTTT. The encoded protein is CATSRDRYGGKNNSPLHF. The chain has TRBV15 and TRBJ1-6, with D maybe TRBD1 (5 bases). Trimming took 0 bases from V and 5 from J, leaving 17 bases between them. CDR1 is LNHNV and CDR2 is YYDKDF in the germline V gene (reference sequence). This CDR3 is 18 amino acids long.